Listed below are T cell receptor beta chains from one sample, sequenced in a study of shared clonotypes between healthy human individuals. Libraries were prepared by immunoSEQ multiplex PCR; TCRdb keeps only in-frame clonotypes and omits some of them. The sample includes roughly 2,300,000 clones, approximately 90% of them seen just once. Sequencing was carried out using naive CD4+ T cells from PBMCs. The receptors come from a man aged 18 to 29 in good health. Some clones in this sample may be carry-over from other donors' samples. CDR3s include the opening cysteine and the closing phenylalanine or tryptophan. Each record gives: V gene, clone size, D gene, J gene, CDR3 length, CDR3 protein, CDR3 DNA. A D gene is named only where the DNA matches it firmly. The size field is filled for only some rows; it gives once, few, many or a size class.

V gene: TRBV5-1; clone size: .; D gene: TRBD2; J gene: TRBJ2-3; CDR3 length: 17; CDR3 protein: CASSLAGLAGGTDTQYF; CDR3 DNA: TGCGCCAGCAGCTTGGCAGGACTAGCGGGGGGCACAGATACGCAGTATTTT
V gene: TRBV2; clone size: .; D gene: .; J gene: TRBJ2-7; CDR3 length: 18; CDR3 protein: CASSEIQVGRLYDVEQYF; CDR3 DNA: TGTGCCAGCAGTGAAATTCAGGTGGGTCGCCTTTATGACGTCGAGCAGTACTTC
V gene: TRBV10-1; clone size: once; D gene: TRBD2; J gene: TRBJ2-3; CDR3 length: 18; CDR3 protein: CASSESPPGSGSTDTQYF; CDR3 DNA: TGCGCCAGCAGTGAGTCGCCTCCCGGTAGCGGGAGCACAGATACGCAGTATTTT
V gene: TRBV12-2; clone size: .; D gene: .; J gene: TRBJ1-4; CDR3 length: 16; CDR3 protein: CASRPRTGATNEKLFF; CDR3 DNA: TGTGCAAGTCGCCCCCGTACGGGCGCAACTAATGAAAAACTGTTTTTT
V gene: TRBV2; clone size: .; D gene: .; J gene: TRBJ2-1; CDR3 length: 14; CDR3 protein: CASSSTGSYNEQFF; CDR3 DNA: TGTGCCAGCTCCTCGACCGGCTCCTACAATGAGCAGTTCTTC
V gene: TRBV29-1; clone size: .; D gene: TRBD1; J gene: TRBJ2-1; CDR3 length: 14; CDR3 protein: CSVDGTVGSGEQFF; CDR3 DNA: TGCAGCGTCGACGGGACAGTCGGCTCGGGTGAGCAGTTCTTC
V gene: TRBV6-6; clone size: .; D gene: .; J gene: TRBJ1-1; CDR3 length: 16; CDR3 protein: CASSLTRMGGMEEAFF; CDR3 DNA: TGTGCCAGCAGCCTTACCCGGATGGGGGGGATGGAAGAAGCTTTCTTT
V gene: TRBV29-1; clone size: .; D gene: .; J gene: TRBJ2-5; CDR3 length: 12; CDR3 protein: CSVVNSPETQYF; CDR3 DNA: TGCAGCGTTGTAAATAGCCCGGAGACCCAGTACTTC
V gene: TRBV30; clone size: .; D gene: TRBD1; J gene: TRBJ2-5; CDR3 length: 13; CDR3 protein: CAWSRDREETQYF; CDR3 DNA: TGTGCCTGGAGTCGGGACAGAGAAGAGACCCAGTACTTC
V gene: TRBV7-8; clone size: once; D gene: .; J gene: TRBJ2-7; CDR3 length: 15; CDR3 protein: CASSQTPGTTYEQYF; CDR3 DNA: TGTGCCAGCAGCCAAACACCCGGGACAACCTACGAGCAGTACTTC
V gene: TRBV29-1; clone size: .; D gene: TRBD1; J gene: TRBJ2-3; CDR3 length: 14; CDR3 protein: CSVQGGASTDTQYF; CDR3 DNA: TGCAGCGTCCAAGGGGGCGCTAGCACAGATACGCAGTATTTT
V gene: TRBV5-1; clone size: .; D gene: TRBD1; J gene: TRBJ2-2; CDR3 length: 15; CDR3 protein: CASSFRGPNTGELFF; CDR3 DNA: TGCGCCAGCAGCTTCAGGGGGCCCAACACCGGGGAGCTGTTTTTT
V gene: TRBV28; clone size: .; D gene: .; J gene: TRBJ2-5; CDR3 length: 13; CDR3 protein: CASSSGGQETQYF; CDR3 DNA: TGTGCCAGCAGTTCCGGGGGACAAGAGACCCAGTACTTC
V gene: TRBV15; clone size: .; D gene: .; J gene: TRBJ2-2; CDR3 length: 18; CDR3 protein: CATSRVTYIRHFTGELFF; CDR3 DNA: TGTGCCACCAGCAGAGTGACGTATATTCGGCACTTCACCGGGGAGCTGTTTTTT
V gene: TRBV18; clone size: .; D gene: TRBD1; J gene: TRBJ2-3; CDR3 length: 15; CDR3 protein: CASSPGTGNEDTQYF; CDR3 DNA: TGTGCCAGCTCACCCGGGACAGGGAACGAAGATACGCAGTATTTT
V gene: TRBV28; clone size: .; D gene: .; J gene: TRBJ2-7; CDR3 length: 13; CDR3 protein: CASSTGTPREQYF; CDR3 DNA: TGTGCCAGCAGTACCGGGACCCCTCGGGAGCAGTACTTC
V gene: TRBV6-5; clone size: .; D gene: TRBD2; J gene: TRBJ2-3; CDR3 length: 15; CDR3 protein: CASKPDGRGPDTQYF; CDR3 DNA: TGTGCCAGCAAACCCGACGGGAGGGGTCCAGATACGCAGTATTTT
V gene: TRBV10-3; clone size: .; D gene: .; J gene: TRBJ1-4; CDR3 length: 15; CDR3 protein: CAIRDPVATNEKLFF; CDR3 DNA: TGTGCCATCAGGGACCCCGTTGCAACTAATGAAAAACTGTTTTTT
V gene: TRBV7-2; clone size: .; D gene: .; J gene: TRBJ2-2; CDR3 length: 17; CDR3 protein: CASSLKGQRPNTGELFF; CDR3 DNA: TGTGCCAGCAGCTTAAAAGGACAGCGGCCCAACACCGGGGAGCTGTTTTTT
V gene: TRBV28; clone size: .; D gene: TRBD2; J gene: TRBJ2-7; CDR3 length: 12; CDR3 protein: CASSERGGEQYF; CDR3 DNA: TGTGCCAGCAGTGAACGCGGGGGCGAGCAGTACTTC
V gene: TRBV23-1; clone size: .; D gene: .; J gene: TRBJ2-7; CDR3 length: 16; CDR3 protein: CASSQSLAGEPYEQYF; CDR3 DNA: TGCGCCAGCAGTCAATCGTTAGCAGGAGAGCCCTACGAGCAGTACTTC
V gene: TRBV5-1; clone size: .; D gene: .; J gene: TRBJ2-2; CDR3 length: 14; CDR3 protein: CASSPDTNTGELFF; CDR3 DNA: TGCGCCAGCAGCCCTGACACGAACACCGGGGAGCTGTTTTTT
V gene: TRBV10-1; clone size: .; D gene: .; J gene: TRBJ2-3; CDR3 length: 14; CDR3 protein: CASSAGSGTDTQYF; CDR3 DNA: TGCGCCAGCAGTGCGGGCTCAGGCACAGATACGCAGTATTTT
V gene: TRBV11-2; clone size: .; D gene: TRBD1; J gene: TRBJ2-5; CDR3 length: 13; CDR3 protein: CASSRGGRETQYF; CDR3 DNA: TGTGCCAGCAGTCGAGGGGGCCGGGAGACCCAGTACTTC
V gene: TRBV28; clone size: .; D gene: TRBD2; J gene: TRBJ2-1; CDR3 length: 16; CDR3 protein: CASSFRTSGRGNEQFF; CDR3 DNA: TGTGCCAGCAGTTTCCGGACTAGCGGGAGGGGCAATGAGCAGTTCTTC
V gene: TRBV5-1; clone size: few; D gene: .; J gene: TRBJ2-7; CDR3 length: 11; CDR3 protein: CASSSAYEQYF; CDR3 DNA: TGCGCCAGCAGCTCCGCCTACGAGCAGTACTTC
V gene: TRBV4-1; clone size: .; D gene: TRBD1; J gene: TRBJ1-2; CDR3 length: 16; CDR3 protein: CASSQVGSLAGGGYTF; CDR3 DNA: TGCGCCAGCAGCCAAGTGGGCTCCCTAGCAGGGGGAGGCTACACCTTC
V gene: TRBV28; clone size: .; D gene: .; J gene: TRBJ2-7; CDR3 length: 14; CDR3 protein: CASSSSPGRSEQYF; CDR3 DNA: .
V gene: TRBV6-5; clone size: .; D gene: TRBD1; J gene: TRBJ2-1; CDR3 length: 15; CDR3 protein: CASSYRGLAYNEQFF; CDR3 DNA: TGTGCCAGCAGCTACAGGGGGTTGGCCTACAATGAGCAGTTCTTC